The rows below give T cell receptor beta chains drawn from one sample of a study of regulatory T cells in long-lasting Graves disease. TCRdb recomputed calls from the multiplex PCR reads with MiXCR, one row per CDR3 protein. The repertoire holds some 430,000 distinct CDR3 sequences, with about 22% as singletons. The source material was peripheral blood mononuclear cells (PBMCs), sampled when the disease was refractory, from a patient treated with antithyroid drugs. The receptors here all came from a female donor with Graves disease. CDR3s include the opening cysteine and the closing phenylalanine or tryptophan. The D gene is left open where the match is weak. Size values are once, few and many counts, or a class for expanded clones, and some rows have none.

>.|TRBV5-1|TRBJ2-5|TRBD2
TGCGCCAGCAGCTTGGGACTAGCATGGGAGACCCAGTACTTC
CASSLGLAWETQYF
>many|TRBV2|TRBJ1-1|.
TGTGCCAGCAGGAGTGGCGGGGAGGGAGGCACTGAAGCTTTCTTT
CASRSGGEGGTEAFF
>.|TRBV20-1|TRBJ2-3|.
TGCAGTGCTAGAGATTTGACAGATACGCAGTATTTT
CSARDLTDTQYF
>.|TRBV11-3|TRBJ1-1|TRBD1
TGTGCCAGCAGCTCGTGGACAGGGACGAACACTGAAGCTTTCTTT
CASSSWTGTNTEAFF
>.|TRBV7-9|TRBJ2-6|.
TGTGCCAGCACCTCCCCACGGGCCAGCTCTGGGGCCAACGTCCTGACTTTC
CASTSPRASSGANVLTF
>many|TRBV6-2/TRBV6-3|TRBJ1-2|.
TGTGCCAGCACGCGGTCCCTTGGCGGCTACACCTTC
CASTRSLGGYTF
>.|TRBV30|TRBJ1-5|.
TGTGCCTGGAGTGGGTCACCGAATCAGCCCCAGCATTTT
CAWSGSPNQPQHF
>many|TRBV13|TRBJ1-1|.
TGTGCCAGCAGCTCCTTGGCCACTGAAGCTTTCTTT
CASSSLATEAFF
>once|TRBV19|TRBJ1-5|TRBD1
TGTGCCAGTAGTATTTCTCCTACGACAGGGTTTAGCAATCAGCCCCAGCATTTT
CASSISPTTGFSNQPQHF
>many|TRBV27|TRBJ1-2|TRBD1
TGTGCCAGCAGTCACAGGGGAAGGGAGGGCTACACCTTC
CASSHRGREGYTF
>few|TRBV9|TRBJ2-5|TRBD1
TGTGCCAGCAGCCCCGGACAGGGGATAGAGACCCAGTACTTC
CASSPGQGIETQYF
>few|TRBV6-2/TRBV6-3|TRBJ1-1|.
TGTGCCAGCAGTTCTACAGACAGGCGGAACACTGAAGCTTTCTTT
CASSSTDRRNTEAFF
>many|TRBV6-5|TRBJ1-1|.
TGTGCCAGCAGTTACTCGACCGACAGTGAAGCTTTCTTT
CASSYSTDSEAFF
>many|TRBV7-2|TRBJ1-2|.
TGTGCCAGCAGCTTAGACCGGGAATTATATGGCTACACCTTC
CASSLDRELYGYTF
>many|TRBV20-1|TRBJ2-7|.
TGCAGTGCCGTCACGTTGATAAGCTACGAGCAGTACTTC
CSAVTLISYEQYF
>many|TRBV13|TRBJ2-5|TRBD2
TGTGCCAGCAGCTTAGTAGCGGGGGAGATGGAGACCCAGTACTTC
CASSLVAGEMETQYF
>many|TRBV7-2|TRBJ1-1|.
TGTGCCAGCAGCTTAAGGCCACCGGGCGGGAACACTGAAGCTTTCTTT
CASSLRPPGGNTEAFF
>many|TRBV15|TRBJ1-6|TRBD1
TGTGCCACCAGCACACAGGGGGGAAATTCACCCCTCCACTTT
CATSTQGGNSPLHF
>few|TRBV28|TRBJ1-1|.
TGTGCCAGCAGTTCCTTCCACCTTCCCAAAGCTTTCTTT
CASSSFHLPKAFF
>.|TRBV11-2|TRBJ2-1|TRBD2
TGTGCCAGCAGCGCCCGGACTAGCGGGGGATACAATGAGCAGTTCTTC
CASSARTSGGYNEQFF
>many|TRBV2|TRBJ1-4|TRBD1
TGTGCCAGCAGTGATCAGGGGGCTGGTAATGAAAAACTGTTTTTT
CASSDQGAGNEKLFF
>.|TRBV10-3|TRBJ2-7|TRBD2
TGTGCCATCACTGAGTCCCGAGGAGCGGGAGAATACGAGCAGTACTTC
CAITESRGAGEYEQYF
>few|TRBV20-1|TRBJ2-3|TRBD1
TGCAGTGCTAGTCGGACAGGGAGCACAGATACGCAGTATTTT
CSASRTGSTDTQYF
>many|TRBV12-3/TRBV12-4|TRBJ2-7|TRBD1
TGTGCCAGCAGCTTAGACAGGGACTACGAGCAGTACTTC
CASSLDRDYEQYF
>many|TRBV12-5|TRBJ2-5|TRBD2
TGTGCTAGTGGTTTGCTCCGACTAGCGGGAGAGAGAGAGACCCAGTACTTC
CASGLLRLAGERETQYF
>many|TRBV29-1|TRBJ2-7|.
TGCAGCGTTGAAGAGGACACCTCCTACGAGCAGTACTTC
CSVEEDTSYEQYF
>.|TRBV7-9|TRBJ1-5|.
TGTGCCAGTGCAGGTTCCAATCAGCCCCAGCATTTT
CASAGSNQPQHF
>.|TRBV29-1|TRBJ2-5|TRBD2
TGCAGCGTATGGCGGGGGGTTGCGGAGACCCAGTACTTC
CSVWRGVAETQYF
>many|TRBV9|TRBJ2-6|.
TGTGCCAGCAGCACCCTGGCCGGGGCCAACGTCCTGACTTTC
CASSTLAGANVLTF
>many|TRBV6-5|TRBJ2-2|.
TGTGCCAGCAGTGACTCGGTTGGGCTAAACACCGGGGAGCTGTTTTTT
CASSDSVGLNTGELFF
>.|TRBV20-1|TRBJ1-4|TRBD1
TGCAGTGCTAGATATGCAAACAGGGGGACCGTTGAAAAACTGTTTTTT
CSARYANRGTVEKLFF
>.|TRBV12-3/TRBV12-4|TRBJ2-6|.
TGTGCCAGCAGCCGGACAGAAGGGGCCAACGTCCTGACTTTC
CASSRTEGANVLTF
>.|TRBV11-2|TRBJ1-2|.
.
CASSFGQGADTF
>few|TRBV4-3|TRBJ1-1|.
TGCGCCAGCAGCCAAGACCCCGGGTATGGGAGCACTGAAGCTTTCTTT
CASSQDPGYGSTEAFF
>few|TRBV7-2|TRBJ1-6|.
TGTGCCAGCAGCTTAGGACTAGGGGCGTATTCACCCCTCCACTTT
CASSLGLGAYSPLHF
>many|TRBV12-3/TRBV12-4|TRBJ2-5|.
TGTGCCAGCAGTTTTCGGCGGACGAGGGAGACCCAGTACTTC
CASSFRRTRETQYF
>many|TRBV12-3/TRBV12-4|TRBJ2-7|.
TGTGCCAGCAGTTTCCAACAGGGTTCCGAGCAGTACTTC
CASSFQQGSEQYF
>.|TRBV7-9|TRBJ2-2|.
TGTGCCAGCAGCTCCCTGGAAGTGGGTTCGGGCACCGGGGAGCTGTTTTTT
CASSSLEVGSGTGELFF
>.|TRBV3-1|TRBJ1-1|.
TGTGCCAGCAGCCCACGATGGGGCAGGAACACTGAAGCTTTCTTT
CASSPRWGRNTEAFF
>.|TRBV7-9|TRBJ2-1|TRBD1
TGTGCCAGCAGCTTAGGACGAGACAGGGCGTACAATGAGCAGTTCTTC
CASSLGRDRAYNEQFF
>.|TRBV6-5|TRBJ2-5|.
TGTGCCAGCAGTTACCGGGGGGCCTTGGGAGAGACCCAGTACTTC
CASSYRGALGETQYF
>few|TRBV7-8|TRBJ1-1|TRBD1
TGTGCCAGCAGCACCTACAGGGGAGGTACTGAAGCTTTCTTT
CASSTYRGGTEAFF